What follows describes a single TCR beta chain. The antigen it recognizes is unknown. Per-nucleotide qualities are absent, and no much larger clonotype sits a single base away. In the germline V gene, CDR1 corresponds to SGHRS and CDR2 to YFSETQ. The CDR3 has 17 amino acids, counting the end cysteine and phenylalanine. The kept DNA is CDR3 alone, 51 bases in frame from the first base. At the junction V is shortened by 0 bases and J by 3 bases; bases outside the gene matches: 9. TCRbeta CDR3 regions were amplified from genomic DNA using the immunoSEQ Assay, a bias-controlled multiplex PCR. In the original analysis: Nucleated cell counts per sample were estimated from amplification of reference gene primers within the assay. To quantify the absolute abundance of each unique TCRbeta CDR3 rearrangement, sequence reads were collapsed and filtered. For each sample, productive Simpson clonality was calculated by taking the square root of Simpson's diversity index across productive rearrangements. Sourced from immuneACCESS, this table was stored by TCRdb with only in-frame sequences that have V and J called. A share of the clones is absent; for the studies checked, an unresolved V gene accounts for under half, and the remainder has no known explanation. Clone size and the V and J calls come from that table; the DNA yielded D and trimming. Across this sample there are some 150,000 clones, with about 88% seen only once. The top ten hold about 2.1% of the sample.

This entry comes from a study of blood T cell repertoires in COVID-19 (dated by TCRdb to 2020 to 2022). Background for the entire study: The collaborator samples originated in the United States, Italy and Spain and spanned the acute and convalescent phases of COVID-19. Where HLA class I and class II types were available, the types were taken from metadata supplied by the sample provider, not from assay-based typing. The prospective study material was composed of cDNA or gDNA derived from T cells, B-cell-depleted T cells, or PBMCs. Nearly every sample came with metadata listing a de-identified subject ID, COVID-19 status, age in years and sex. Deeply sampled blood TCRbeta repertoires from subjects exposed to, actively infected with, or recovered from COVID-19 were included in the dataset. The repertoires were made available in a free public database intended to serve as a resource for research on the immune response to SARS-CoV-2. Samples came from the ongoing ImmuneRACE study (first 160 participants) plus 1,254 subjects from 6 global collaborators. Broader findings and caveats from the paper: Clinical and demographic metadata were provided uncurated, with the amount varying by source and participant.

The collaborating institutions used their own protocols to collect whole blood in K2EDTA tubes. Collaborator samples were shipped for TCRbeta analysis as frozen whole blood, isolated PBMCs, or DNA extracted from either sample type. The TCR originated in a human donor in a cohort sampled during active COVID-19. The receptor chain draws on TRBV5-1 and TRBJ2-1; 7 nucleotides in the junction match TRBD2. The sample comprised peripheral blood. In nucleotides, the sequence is TGCGCCAGCAGCTTGGACCAGCGGGATTCGGGCTACAATGAGCAGTTCTTC. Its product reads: CASSLDQRDSGYNEQFF.